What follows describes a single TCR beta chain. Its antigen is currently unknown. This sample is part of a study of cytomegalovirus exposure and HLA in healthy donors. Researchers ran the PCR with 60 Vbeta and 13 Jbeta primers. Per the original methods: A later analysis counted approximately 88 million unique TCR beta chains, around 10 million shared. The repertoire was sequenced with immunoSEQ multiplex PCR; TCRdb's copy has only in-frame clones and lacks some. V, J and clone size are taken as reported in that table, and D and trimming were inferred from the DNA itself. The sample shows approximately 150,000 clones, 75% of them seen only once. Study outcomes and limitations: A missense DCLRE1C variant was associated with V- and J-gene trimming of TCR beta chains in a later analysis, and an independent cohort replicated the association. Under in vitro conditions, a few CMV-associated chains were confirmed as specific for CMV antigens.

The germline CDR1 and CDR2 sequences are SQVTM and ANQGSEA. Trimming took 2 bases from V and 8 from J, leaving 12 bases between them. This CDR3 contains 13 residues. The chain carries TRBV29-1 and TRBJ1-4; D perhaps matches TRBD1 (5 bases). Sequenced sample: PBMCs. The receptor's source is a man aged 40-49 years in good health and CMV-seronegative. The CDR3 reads CSVESQGGEKLFF. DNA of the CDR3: TGCAGCGTTGAAAGCCAGGGAGGAGAAAAACTGTTTTTT.